This T cell receptor beta chain was obtained from a study of OX40 agonist ivuxolimab in advanced cancers. The CDR3 totals 14 residues. Germline V gene lookup returns CDR1 MNHEY and CDR2 SVGAGI. J was trimmed by 2 bases and V by 2 bases; bases with no gene match: 3. The study, taken as a whole, reports: Fewer expanded clones were found on average in CD4+ than in CD8+ T cells.

Data came from immunoSEQ multiplex PCR; TCRdb stores just in-frame clones and leaves some out. The sample includes 80,000 to 85,000 clones, about 86% of them seen just once. A note on this clone: The antigen is undetermined.

The sequencing used CD4+ or CD8+ T cells sorted from blood, collected in a trial of the OX40 agonist ivuxolimab. The TCR comes from an adult with an advanced solid tumor such as melanoma, head and neck, liver or kidney cancer. The chain carries TRBV6-5 and TRBJ2-7; 7 positions agree with TRBD1. DNA of the CDR3: TGTGCCAGCAGTTACGACAGGGCAACCTACGAGCAGTACTTC. It encodes CASSYDRATYEQYF.